These 6 T cell receptor beta chains were all obtained from the same sample, sequenced in a study of tumor and adjacent non-tumor tissue in lung cancer. The library came from three nested PCR rounds adapted from ARM-PCR protocols. One entry per CDR3 protein, called by TCRdb with MiXCR from the multiplex PCR reads. The table records some 70,000 distinct CDR3 sequences, under 70% of them present only once. The template was RNA from unsorted bulk tissue. This non-tumor lung sample came from over 3 cm beyond the tumor edge. The sample taken for sequencing was distant non-tumor lung tissue. These receptors all stem from a woman aged 45-60 years with non-small cell lung cancer.

This clonotype was recorded only once. The rearrangement links TRBV6-1 to TRBJ2-1; 9 bases are a match to TRBD1. Germline CDR1 is MNHNS and CDR2 is SASEGT. This CDR3 has 16 amino acids. The V and J ends lost 9 bases and 12 bases, in that order; junction bases with no gene match: 21. CDR3 DNA sequence: TGTGCCAGTAGTCCCCCGCCGGGACAGGGCGTCAACGGGCAGTTCTTC. This gives the protein CASSPPPGQGVNGQFF.

With respect to this clonotype: Without the conserved terminal phenylalanine or tryptophan, this CDR3 likely stems from a read error. The DNA is left out, because the CDR3 cannot be placed on it with certainty; the CDR3 is given as TCRdb lists it. The J gene is TRBJ2-3, the V gene TRBV20-1. Germline CDR1 DFQATT, CDR2 SNEGSKA (reference sequence). Termini included, the CDR3 measures 11 amino acids. CDR3 sequence: CGATETDKQYL.

As to this clonotype: A read error may be the cause here, since a much bigger clone is one base away. V and J are TRBV28 and TRBJ2-1; TRBD1 aligns across 7 bases. CDR1 MDHEN and CDR2 SYDVKM come from the germline V gene. The CDR3 spans 14 residues. The DNA for the CDR3 is TGTGCGGCGCGGAAAGGGGGCACCTACAATGAGCAGTTATTC. It codes for CAARKGGTYNEQLF.

This clonotype was picked up one time. Since a much larger clone is just one base distant, this may be a read error. The conserved phenylalanine or tryptophan normally closing the CDR3 is absent here, so this likely arose from a read error. The chain combines TRBV12-3 or TRBV12-4 with TRBJ1-1; TRBD1 matches 7 bases. This CDR3 has 16 amino acids. After removal of 5 bases from V and 2 bases from J, the junction contained 11 bases not matched to a gene. CDR3 sequence reads: CASSTGETGTNTEAFC. For the CDR3, the DNA is TGTGCCAGCAGTACCGGAGAGACAGGGACTAACACTGAAGCTTTCTGT.

Notes on this clonotype: A much larger clone differs by one base, so this may be a read error. The V call is TRBV5-4, the J call TRBJ2-1; 9 nucleotides line up with TRBD2. This CDR3 region has 11 residues. Germline V CDR1 and CDR2: SGHNT, YYREEE (reference sequence). DNA for the CDR3: TGTGCCACTTGGACTAGCGATGAGGAGTTCTTC. This codes for CATWTSDEEFF.

As concerns this clonotype: A read error may produce the germline difference seen at one junction end. The chain couples TRBV11-2 to TRBJ2-5; D tentatively reads TRBD1 or TRBD2 (5 bases each). This CDR3 region has 15 residues. Germline V gene lookup returns CDR1 SGHAT and CDR2 FQNNGV. CDR3 nucleotides: TGTGCCAGCGGTTTAGGGGAGAATTTACAAGAGAGCCAGTACTTC. This sequence encodes CASGLGENLQESQYF.